This T cell receptor (beta chain) was sequenced for a study of Ad26.COV2.S vaccination and SARS-CoV-2 variants. Study details: Ad26.COV2.S was injected intramuscularly once or twice, 56 days apart.

Treatment in this sample: some 20 received Ad26.COV2.S at low or high dose, single or two shots; 5 received placebo; per-sample allocation not given. Specimen acquisition occurred on day 63 following the initial vaccine or placebo injection. Vaccination employed an Ad26 vector expressing the Wuhan-strain SARS-CoV-2 spike. Study-wide findings and caveats: Comparability of non-spike TCR breadth was observed across vaccine and placebo recipients.

TCRdb's copy holds only in-frame clones and misses some; the assay was immunoSEQ multiplex PCR. The top ten clones hold around 13% of a sample with approximately 480,000 clones, roughly 85% of them seen once. About this clone itself: The antigen is unknown.

The source was peripheral blood, collected in a trial of Ad26.COV2.S vaccine versus placebo. This sequence was found in a person aged 18-60 years who received the Ad26.COV2.S COVID-19 vaccine or a placebo.

The chain's CDR3 is CASRGHRPSSNTDTQYF. CDR3 in DNA: TGTGCCAGCAGGGGACACAGGCCCTCCTCTAACACAGATACGCAGTATTTT. V usage is TRBV11-2 and J usage is TRBJ2-3; D might be TRBD1 (6 bases). The V end lost 6 bases, the J end lost 2 bases, and 21 bases lay between the germline ends. This CDR3 is 17 amino acids long. Germline V gene sequence: CDR1 SGHAT, CDR2 FQNNGV.